These 30 T cell receptor beta chains were all obtained from the same sample, sequenced in a study of graft-versus-host responses after intestinal transplantation. TCRdb's table, derived via immunoSEQ multiplex PCR, lists solely in-frame clones and lacks some. The sample shows some 96,000 clones, over 75% of them seen only once. The input for sequencing was PBMCs, taken roughly 450 days after intestinal transplant. These receptors were collected from a human patient who received an intestinal transplant, so some T cells may come from the graft donor.

The chain couples TRBV4-1 to TRBJ1-6, with D uncertain. Germline V gives CDR1 MGHRA, CDR2 YSYEKL. The CDR3 totals 15 residues. V was pared by 1 base and J by 3 bases, with 7 bases between. The CDR3 is CASSQGWVYNSPLHF. The CDR3 nucleotides read TGCGCCAGCAGCCAAGGATGGGTCTATAATTCACCCCTCCACTTT.

The CDR3 coding sequence is TGTGCTAGTGGTTTGCCTTCGAGGGGGTGGTACGAGCAGTACTTC. Residues: CASGLPSRGWYEQYF. The chain is built from TRBV12-5 and TRBJ2-7; weak D call: TRBD1 (6 bases). CDR3 length equals 15 residues. CDR1 and CDR2 from the germline V gene are LGHNT and FRNRAP. V lost 2 bases and J 4 bases, leaving 15 bases between the germline ends.

This clone was seen once. The V and J genes are TRBV2 and TRBJ2-3, with D unclear. The CDR3 has 14 residues. Germline loops: CDR1 SNHLY, CDR2 FYNNEI. V was clipped by 1 base and J by 2 bases, with 7 bases between them. The CDR3 DNA is TGTGCCAGCAGTGAAGACAGAGACACAGATACGCAGTATTTT. Translating it yields CASSEDRDTDTQYF.

This clone was recorded only once. This sequence joins TRBV1 and TRBJ2-1; the D segment call TRBD1 is taken from the table without a DNA check. TRBV1 is labeled a pseudogene. The CDR3 totals 15 residues. Here the CDR3 DNA reads TGCACCAGCAGCCCCCAGGACAGGAATAACAATGAGCAGTTCTTC. Its protein product is CTSSPQDRNNNEQFF.

The V and J genes are TRBV2 and TRBJ2-3; the D gene is possibly TRBD1 (6 bases). CDR3 length equals 15 residues. Trimming removed 4 bases at V and 0 bases at J, with 11 bases between. Germline CDR1 reads SNHLY; CDR2 reads FYNNEI. The DNA of the CDR3 is TGTGCCAGCAGTGGGGGACAATCTAGCACAGATACGCAGTATTTT. This sequence encodes CASSGGQSSTDTQYF.

This clone has a single count. The chain joins TRBV6-5 to TRBJ2-2, with TRBD2 identical over 8 bases. This CDR3 is built from 15 residues. The V segment lost 6 bases and the J segment 3 bases; nucleotides outside the gene matches: 6. Germline CDR1 MNHEY, CDR2 SVGAGI. In nucleotides, the CDR3 is TGTGCCAGCAGCCGCGGGGGGCCTTACACCGGGGAGCTGTTTTTT. It encodes CASSRGGPYTGELFF.

This chain joins TRBV10-3 and TRBJ1-1; a possible D gene is TRBD1 (5 bases). V shed 6 bases and J shed 0 bases, with 11 bases lying between them. The germline V gene has CDR1 ENHRY and CDR2 SYGVKD. This CDR3 contains 14 residues. The CDR3 DNA sequence: TGTGCCATCAGACCGACAGAAATGAACACTGAAGCTTTCTTT. This gives the protein CAIRPTEMNTEAFF.

V gene TRBV5-1 combines with J gene TRBJ2-7, with a weak D call TRBD1 (6 bases). This CDR3 region has 15 residues. Germline V gene data show CDR1 as SGHRS and CDR2 as YFSETQ. Between the trimmed V and J ends, which lost 4 bases and 2 bases, there was a span of 16 bases. DNA of the CDR3: TGCGCCAGCAGCGGCGTGACAGGCCCGACCTACGAGCAGTACTTC. Its protein is CASSGVTGPTYEQYF.

The CDR3 spells CASSYSGTSGGAMYEQYF. In DNA, the CDR3 is TGCGCCAGCAGCTATTCCGGGACTAGCGGGGGGGCCATGTACGAGCAGTACTTC. This sequence joins TRBV5-1 and TRBJ2-7, with 16 bases that match TRBD2. Germline lookup yields CDR1 SGHRS and CDR2 YFSETQ. V shed 3 bases, J shed 4 bases, and the junction held 10 bases outside the gene matches. This CDR3 has 18 amino acids.

This chain links TRBV6-5 with TRBJ1-5; TRBD1 is a possible D gene (5 bases). V was cut by 5 bases and J by 11 bases, with 16 bases left in between. This CDR3 comprises 13 residues. The germline V gene encodes CDR1 MNHEY and CDR2 SVGAGI. Written as DNA, the CDR3 is TGTGCCAGCAGTGGGCGACAGTTCGAGACCCAGCATTTT. Its protein is CASSGRQFETQHF.

This chain links TRBV27 with TRBJ1-5; 9 positions match TRBD1. CDR1 and CDR2 from the germline V gene are MNHEY and SMNVEV (reference sequence). Unmatched junction bases numbered 10, after V lost 4 bases and J lost 12 bases. The CDR3 contains 14 residues. The DNA of the CDR3 is TGTGCCAGCAGTTCACCGACAGGGGGAGGCAGCCAGCATTTT. Protein product: CASSSPTGGGSQHF.

The CDR3 protein is CASSLGSRQGANTQYF. As DNA, the CDR3 is TGTGCCAGCAGCTTAGGCTCCCGCCAGGGGGCGAATACGCAGTATTTT. This chain connects TRBV7-3 to TRBJ2-3, with 8 bases fitting TRBD1. The CDR3 covers 16 residues. The V gene end was trimmed by 2 bases and the J gene end by 7 bases; junction bases not matched to a gene: 11. CDR1 and CDR2 (germline): SGHTA, FQGTGA.

The rearrangement links TRBV5-4 to TRBJ1-1; D is perhaps TRBD1 (5 bases). The germline V and J ends were trimmed by 3 bases and 0 bases, with 18 bases remaining between them. Germline V lookup: CDR1 SGHNT, CDR2 YYREEE (reference sequence). This CDR3 comprises 17 residues. The CDR3 protein is CASSSMNWGGMNTEAFF. CDR3 nucleotides: TGTGCCAGCAGCTCAATGAACTGGGGCGGGATGAACACTGAAGCTTTCTTT. Full variable domain (rest looked up from reference TRBV5-4 and TRBJ1-1): ETGVTQSPTHLIKTRGQQVTLRCSSQSGHNTVSWYQQALGQGPQFIFQYYREEENGRGNFPPRFSGLQFPNYSSELNVNALELDDSALYLCASSSMNWGGMNTEAFFGQGTRLTVV.

V gene TRBV7-8 combines with J gene TRBJ1-4; TRBD1 matches 7 bases. The CDR3 consists of 15 residues. Germline values: CDR1 SGHVS, CDR2 FQNEAQ. Trimming removed 4 bases from V and 5 bases from J; junction bases left unmatched: 7. CDR3 in amino acids: CASSSADRWNEKLFF. The CDR3 region has the DNA TGTGCCAGCAGCTCAGCGGACAGGTGGAATGAAAAACTGTTTTTT.

The V gene is TRBV9, the J gene TRBJ2-7, with D possibly matching TRBD1 (6 bases). This CDR3 spans 15 amino acids. Germline lookup yields CDR1 SGDLS and CDR2 YYNGEE. The V gene lost 0 bases and the J gene lost 2 bases, with 12 bases spanning the gap. In DNA form, the CDR3 reads TGTGCCAGCAGCGTAGGACAGGCCGTCCCCTACGAGCAGTACTTC. It codes for CASSVGQAVPYEQYF.

The rearrangement joins TRBV5-1 to TRBJ2-7; perhaps TRBD1 as D (6 bases). V dropped 0 bases and J dropped 3 bases, with 13 bases sitting between them. Per the germline V gene, CDR1 is SGHRS and CDR2 is YFSETQ. The CDR3 consists of 15 residues. CDR3 DNA: TGCGCCAGCAGCTTGGCCTTGGGGGCGGGCTACGAGCAGTACTTC. Residues: CASSLALGAGYEQYF.

DNA of the CDR3: TGCGCCAGCAGCCAACGACAGGGGACCTCGAGCTCCTACGAGCAGTACTTC. It codes for CASSQRQGTSSSYEQYF. The chain links TRBV4-1 to TRBJ2-7; 8 bases line up with TRBD1. V was clipped by 2 bases and J by 0 bases; unmatched bases: 9. The CDR3 is 17 residues long. Germline lookup yields CDR1 MGHRA and CDR2 YSYEKL.

The CDR3 nucleotides are TGTGCCAGTAGTACGGGACCGGGGGGCACTGAAGCTTTCTTT. As protein: CASSTGPGGTEAFF. The chain couples TRBV19 to TRBJ1-1, with D perhaps TRBD1 (5 bases). This CDR3 has 14 amino acids. In germline, CDR1 is LNHDA, CDR2 SQIVND (reference sequence). Between the trimmed V and J ends, which lost 4 bases and 4 bases, there was a span of 13 bases.

V usage is TRBV29-1 and J usage is TRBJ2-3; D is ambiguous. V lost 3 bases to trimming and J lost 1 base, with 2 bases between them. CDR3 length: 11 residues. The germline CDR1 and CDR2 sequences are SQVTM and ANQGSEA. This chain's CDR3 is CSVDRTDTQYF. The CDR3 DNA reads TGCAGCGTTGACCGCACAGATACGCAGTATTTT.

The chain combines TRBV5-8 with TRBJ1-2; D not certain. The CDR3 extends over 15 amino acids. V gave up 5 bases and J gave up 4 bases, with 18 bases separating them. The V gene's germline CDR1 is SGHTS and CDR2 YDEGEE. CDR3 amino acids: CASSRPLGQTYGYTF. Written as DNA, the CDR3 is TGTGCCAGCAGTCGACCTCTTGGGCAGACCTATGGCTACACCTTC.

As to this clone: Germline and junction disagree at one end, which may indicate a read error. The rearrangement uses TRBV7-7 and TRBJ2-1; D remains ambiguous. Germline V gene data show CDR1 as SSHAT and CDR2 as FNYEAQ (reference sequence). The CDR3 loop spans 13 amino acids. CDR3 sequence (DNA): TGTGCTAGCAGCTTAAAGTACGGCAATGAGCAGTTCTTC. This encodes CASSLKYGNEQFF.

The chain carries TRBV15 and TRBJ2-2, with D perhaps TRBD2 (5 bases). With 0 bases removed from V and 10 bases from J, the gap between germline ends came to 12 bases. The length of the CDR3 is 14 residues. Germline CDR1 LNHNV, CDR2 YYDKDF (reference sequence). CDR3 region: CATSRDEKEEELFF. As DNA, the CDR3 is TGTGCCACCAGCAGAGATGAAAAGGAGGAGGAGCTGTTTTTT.

As concerns this clone: No conserved phenylalanine or tryptophan ends this CDR3, so it is likely a read error. The DNA is omitted, as the CDR3 cannot be located on it reliably, and the CDR3 follows TCRdb's listing. CDR3 loop: CASSVAYG. This chain uses TRBV9 with TRBJ1-1. Germline values: CDR1 SGDLS, CDR2 YYNGEE. The CDR3 region is 8 residues in length, termini included.

The chain uses TRBV13 and TRBJ2-7, with TRBD1 matching over 9 bases. V was pared by 5 bases and J by 1 base, with 6 bases of the junction left unmatched. Germline CDR1 and CDR2: PRHDT and FYEKMQ (reference sequence). CDR3 length: 15 residues. The CDR3 here is CASSLVGQGSYEQYF. Written as DNA, the CDR3 is TGTGCCAGCAGCCTGGTGGGACAGGGTTCCTACGAGCAGTACTTC.

This sequence joins TRBV7-2 and TRBJ2-7; TRBD1 or TRBD2 may be the D gene (5 bases each). The CDR3 runs 14 residues. Trimming removed 2 bases at V and 2 bases at J, with 10 bases between. In germline, CDR1 is SGHTA, CDR2 FQGNSA. CDR3 protein: CASSLLRDPYEQYF. DNA of the CDR3: TGTGCCAGCAGCTTATTGAGGGACCCCTACGAGCAGTACTTC.

The rearrangement joins TRBV13 to TRBJ2-3; TRBD1 aligns across 8 bases. CDR1 is PRHDT and CDR2 is FYEKMQ in the germline V gene (reference sequence). Germline trimming cut 2 bases from V and 4 bases from J; bases unmatched to any gene: 2. The CDR3 sequence is 14 residues long. The CDR3 protein is CASSLLQGADTQYF. CDR3 nucleotides: TGTGCCAGCAGCTTACTACAGGGGGCAGATACGCAGTATTTT.

V and J are TRBV5-1 and TRBJ1-4, with D unresolved. Per germline, CDR1 SGHRS and CDR2 YFSETQ. CDR3 length: 16 amino acids. V lost 0 bases and J lost 7, with 16 bases in between. CDR3 region: CASSLGAGPRGEKLFF. DNA for the CDR3: TGCGCCAGCAGCTTGGGGGCCGGGCCCCGTGGTGAAAAACTGTTTTTT.

The V call is TRBV7-9, the J call TRBJ2-6; D ambiguous. Trimming cost V 3 bases and J 1 base, with 16 bases left between them. Germline CDR1 and CDR2: SEHNR and FQNEAQ (reference sequence). This CDR3 has 18 amino acids. The CDR3 protein is CASSLANGVFSGANVLTF. The CDR3 bases are TGTGCCAGCAGCTTGGCAAATGGCGTGTTTTCTGGGGCCAACGTCCTGACTTTC.

V gene TRBV29-1 combines with J gene TRBJ2-7; D unresolved. CDR3 size: 11 residues. The germline CDR1 and CDR2 sequences are SQVTM and ANQGSEA. Trimming took off 5 bases at V and 6 bases at J, with 11 bases between the two ends. Here the CDR3 reads CSVYYRAEQYF. The DNA for the CDR3 is TGCAGCGTTTATTACCGGGCCGAGCAGTACTTC.

The rearrangement links TRBV7-3 to TRBJ2-1; D is unresolved. This CDR3 has 14 residues. Trimming took 1 base from V and 5 from J, leaving 9 bases between them. Germline V gene sequence: CDR1 SGHTA, CDR2 FQGTGA. CDR3 loop: CASSLMPLNNEQFF. CDR3 nucleotide sequence: TGTGCCAGCAGCTTAATGCCGCTCAACAATGAGCAGTTCTTC.